This T cell receptor (beta chain) appears in the sequencing data of a study of T cell responses to AZD1222 COVID-19 vaccine. Germline CDR1 MGHDK, CDR2 SYGVNS. V gave up 3 bases and J gave up 2 bases; unmatched junction bases: 6. This CDR3 region has 16 residues. Data came from immunoSEQ multiplex PCR; TCRdb stores just in-frame clones and leaves some out. The data hold 150,000 or so clones, with approximately 94% observed a single time. This chain links TRBV25-1 with TRBJ2-5, with 10 bases fitting TRBD2. The sample in question was peripheral blood, obtained 28 days after the second AZD1222 dose. The clonotype originates from an adult who received the AZD1222 COVID-19 vaccine. The CDR3 sequence is CASSDLGLAVQETQYF. DNA of the CDR3: TGTGCCAGCAGTGACTTAGGACTAGCGGTACAAGAGACCCAGTACTTC.